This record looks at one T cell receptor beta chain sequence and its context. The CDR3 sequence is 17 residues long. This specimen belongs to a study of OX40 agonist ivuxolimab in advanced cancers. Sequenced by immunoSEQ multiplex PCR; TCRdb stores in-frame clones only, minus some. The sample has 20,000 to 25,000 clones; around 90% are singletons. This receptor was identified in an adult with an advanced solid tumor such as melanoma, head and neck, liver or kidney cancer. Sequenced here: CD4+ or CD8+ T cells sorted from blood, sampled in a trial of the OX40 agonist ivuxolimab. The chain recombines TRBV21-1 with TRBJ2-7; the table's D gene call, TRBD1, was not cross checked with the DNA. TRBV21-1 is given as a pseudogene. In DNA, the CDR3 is TGTGCCAGCAGCAAAGCGGAGAGGGGGAAGGGCGCCTACGAGCAGTACTTC. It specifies CASSKAERGKGAYEQYF.